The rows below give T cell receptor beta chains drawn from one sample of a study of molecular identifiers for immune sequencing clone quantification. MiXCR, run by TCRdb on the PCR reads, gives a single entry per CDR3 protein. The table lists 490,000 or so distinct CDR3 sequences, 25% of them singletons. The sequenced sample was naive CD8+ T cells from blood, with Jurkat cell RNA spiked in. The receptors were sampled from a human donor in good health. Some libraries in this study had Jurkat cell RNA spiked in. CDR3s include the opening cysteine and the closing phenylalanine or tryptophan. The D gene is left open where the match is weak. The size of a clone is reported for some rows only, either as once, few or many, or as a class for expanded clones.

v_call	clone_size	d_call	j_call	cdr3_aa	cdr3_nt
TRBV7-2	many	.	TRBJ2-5	CASSLVLGGETQYF	TGTGCCAGCAGCTTAGTGCTGGGAGGAGAGACCCAGTACTTC
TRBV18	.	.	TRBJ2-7	CASSNPKQGDEQYF	TGTGCCAGCTCTAACCCTAAACAGGGTGACGAGCAGTACTTC
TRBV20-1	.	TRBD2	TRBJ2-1	CSARSGLAGVTRNEQFF	TGCAGTGCTAGGTCGGGTCTAGCGGGAGTTACAAGGAATGAGCAGTTCTTC
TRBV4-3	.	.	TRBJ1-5	CASSQDSGSPQPPPF	TGCGCCAGCAGCCAGGACTCTGGGAGCCCTCAGCCCCCGCCTTTT
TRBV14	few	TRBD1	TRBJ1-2	CASSQDLDRDGYTF	TGTGCCAGCAGCCAAGATCTTGACAGGGATGGCTACACCTTC
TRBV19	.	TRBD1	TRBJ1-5	CASSVGTGGNQPQHF	TGTGCCAGTAGTGTCGGGACAGGGGGAAATCAGCCCCAGCATTTT
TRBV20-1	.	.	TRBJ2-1	CSARTATYNEQFF	TGCAGTGCACGGACGGCCACCTACAATGAGCAGTTCTTC
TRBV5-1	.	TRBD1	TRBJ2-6	CASSLWTGDKSGANVLTF	TGCGCCAGCAGCTTATGGACAGGGGACAAATCTGGGGCCAACGTCCTGACTTTC
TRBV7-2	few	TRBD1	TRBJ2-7	CASSFYRGSSYEQYF	TGTGCCAGCAGCTTCTACAGGGGTAGCTCCTACGAGCAGTACTTC
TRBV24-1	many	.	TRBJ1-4	CATLGSDSTNEKLFF	TGTGCCACCCTTGGTTCAGACTCAACTAATGAAAAACTGTTTTTT
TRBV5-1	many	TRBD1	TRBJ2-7	CASSWTGYEQYF	TGCGCCAGCAGCTGGACAGGCTACGAGCAGTACTTC
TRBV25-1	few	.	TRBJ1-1	CASTPGQMNTEAFF	TGTGCCAGCACCCCAGGGCAGATGAACACTGAAGCTTTCTTT
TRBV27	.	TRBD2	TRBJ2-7	CASNRAGTYEQYF	TGTGCCAGCAATCGAGCGGGAACTTACGAGCAGTACTTC
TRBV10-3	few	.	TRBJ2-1	CAISESNTLEQFF	TGTGCCATCAGTGAGTCGAACACTCTCGAGCAGTTCTTC
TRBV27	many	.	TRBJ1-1	CASRPTGYTEAFF	TGTGCCAGCAGACCAACAGGGTATACTGAAGCTTTCTTT
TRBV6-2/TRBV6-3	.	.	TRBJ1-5	CASSYTAGHYSNQPQHF	TGTGCCAGCAGTTACACGGCAGGCCATTATAGCAATCAGCCCCAGCATTTT
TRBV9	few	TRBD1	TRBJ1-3	CASSGGTGSSGNTIYF	TGTGCCAGCAGCGGCGGGACAGGGTCCTCTGGAAACACCATATATTTT
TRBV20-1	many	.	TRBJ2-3	CRASRLGTDTQYF	TGCAGAGCCTCCAGACTAGGCACAGATACGCAGTATTTT
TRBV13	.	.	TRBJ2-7	CASSLAGRDYEQYF	TGTGCCAGCAGCTTAGCGGGACGGGACTACGAGCAGTACTTC
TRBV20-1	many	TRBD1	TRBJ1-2	CSAHIPGQGYYGYTF	TGCAGTGCCCATATCCCGGGACAGGGGTACTATGGCTACACCTTC
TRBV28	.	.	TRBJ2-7	CASRALDGIRSYEQYF	TGTGCCAGCAGAGCCCTGGATGGGATCCGCTCCTACGAGCAGTACTTC
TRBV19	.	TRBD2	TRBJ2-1	CASSIWGLAGGASYNEQFF	TGTGCCAGTAGTATCTGGGGACTAGCGGGAGGCGCCTCCTACAATGAGCAGTTCTTC
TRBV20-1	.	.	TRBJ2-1	CSARGAPGAWGNEQFF	TGCAGTGCTAGAGGAGCCCCCGGGGCGTGGGGCAATGAGCAGTTCTTC
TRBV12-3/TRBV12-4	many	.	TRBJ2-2	CASSLNPGVITGELFF	TGTGCCAGCAGTTTAAATCCCGGGGTTATCACCGGGGAGCTGTTTTTT
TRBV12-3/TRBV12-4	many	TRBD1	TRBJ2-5	CASGLQGRQDQQETQYF	TGTGCCAGCGGTTTACAGGGGCGGCAAGATCAACAAGAGACCCAGTACTTC
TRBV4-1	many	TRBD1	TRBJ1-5	CASSSGQGSNQPQHF	TGTGCCAGCAGCTCGGGACAGGGGAGCAATCAGCCCCAGCATTTT
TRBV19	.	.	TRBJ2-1	CASSTLRGNEQFF	TGTGCCAGTAGTACCCTCCGAGGCAATGAGCAGTTCTTC
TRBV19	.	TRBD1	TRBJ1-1	CASSIPGGWGTGAFF	TGTGCCAGTAGTATTCCAGGGGGCTGGGGCACTGGAGCTTTCTTT
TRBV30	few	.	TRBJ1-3	CAWSARGNTIYF	TGTGCCTGGAGTGCCAGGGGAAACACCATATATTTT
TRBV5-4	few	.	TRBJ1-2	CASSKDGTRAPTYGYTF	TGTGCCAGCAGCAAGGACGGGACTCGTGCGCCGACCTATGGCTACACCTTC
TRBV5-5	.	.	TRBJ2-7	CASSLDTLNTYEQYF	TGTGCCAGCAGCTTGGACACCTTGAATACCTACGAGCAGTACTTC
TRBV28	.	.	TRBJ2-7	CASSQRGSVYEQYF	TGTGCCAGCAGTCAAAGAGGGAGTGTTTACGAGCAGTACTTC
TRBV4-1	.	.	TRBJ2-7	CPSSQDYSVIEQYF	TGCCCCAGCAGCCAAGATTATTCGGTCATCGAGCAGTACTTC
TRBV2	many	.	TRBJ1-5	CASRAGLASGQPQHF	TGTGCCAGCAGGGCGGGACTGGCTTCGGGTCAGCCCCAGCATTTT
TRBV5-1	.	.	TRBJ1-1	CASSSTGGVGLVTEAFF	TGCGCCAGCAGCTCTACAGGCGGCGTGGGTCTAGTGACTGAAGCTTTCTTT
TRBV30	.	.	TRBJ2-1	CAWSVLGNDEQFF	TGTGCCTGGAGTGTACTTGGGAATGATGAGCAGTTCTTC
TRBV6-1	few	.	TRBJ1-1	CASSVGGRYTEAFF	TGTGCCAGCAGTGTTGGGGGAAGGTACACTGAAGCTTTCTTT
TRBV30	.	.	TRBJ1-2	CACDPLRYGYTF	TGTGCCTGTGATCCCCTGAGATATGGCTACACCTTC
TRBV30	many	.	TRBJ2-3	CAWTGGSVSTDTQYF	TGTGCCTGGACTGGTGGGTCGGTGAGCACAGATACGCAGTATTTT
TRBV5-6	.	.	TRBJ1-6	CASSLIRFYNSPLHF	TGTGCCAGCAGCTTGATTCGGTTCTATAATTCACCCCTCCACTTT
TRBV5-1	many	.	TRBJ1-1	CASSPDKWESEAFF	TGCGCCAGCAGCCCGGACAAGTGGGAAAGTGAAGCTTTCTTT
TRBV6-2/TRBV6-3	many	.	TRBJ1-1	CASSNPYLDTEAFF	TGTGCCAGCAGTAATCCCTATTTGGACACTGAAGCTTTCTTT
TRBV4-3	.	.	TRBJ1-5	CASSQDSSGGNQPQHF	TGCGCCAGCAGCCAAGATTCTTCAGGGGGCAATCAGCCCCAGCATTTT
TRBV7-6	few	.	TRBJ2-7	CASRHSSSYEQYF	TGTGCCAGCAGACATTCGAGTTCCTACGAGCAGTACTTC
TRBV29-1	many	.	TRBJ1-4	CSVWVSELFF	TGCAGCGTTTGGGTATCGGAACTGTTTTTT
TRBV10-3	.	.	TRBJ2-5	CAISGRDNQETQYF	TGTGCCATCAGTGGGAGGGACAACCAAGAGACCCAGTACTTC
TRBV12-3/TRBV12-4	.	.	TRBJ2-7	CASSPYGAPYEQYF	TGTGCCAGCAGTCCCTATGGGGCTCCGTACGAGCAGTACTTC